This TCR beta chain is drawn from a study of PD-1 blockade in classical Hodgkin lymphoma. Study context: Intravenous delivery of nivolumab at 3 mg/kg to patients occurred every 2 weeks.

Study-wide findings and caveats: The study found that TCR diversity rose significantly by C4D1 in CD4+ but not CD8+ cells. Baseline diversity resembling that of newly diagnosed patients was seen in complete responders. Those patients who began receiving nivolumab less than 1 year after ASCT had lower diversity, and they were excluded.

Method: immunoSEQ multiplex PCR; TCRdb's copy keeps in-frame clones and lacks some. The table lists about 63,000 clones, approximately 90% of them singletons, with under 7% in the top ten. As for this clone: The antigen remains undetermined.

Patients all relapsed after autologous stem cell transplantation, and there was variation in brentuximab vedotin exposure. CDR3 length: 20 amino acids. V was clipped by 0 bases and J by 1 base; unmatched bases: 14. Germline CDR1 MGHRA, CDR2 YSYEKL. The TCR comes from a human donor with classical Hodgkin lymphoma. The starting material was peripheral blood mononuclear cells (PBMCs), obtained before the second cycle of nivolumab. The genes are TRBV4-1 and TRBJ1-5; 8 nucleotides line up with TRBD1. In DNA, the CDR3 is TGCGCCAGCAGCCAAGAACCAAGGACAGGGAGGTCGGCAAGCAATCAGCCCCAGCATTTT. Its protein is CASSQEPRTGRSASNQPQHF.